Sequencing of this T cell receptor (beta chain) was carried out in a study of Ad26.COV2.S vaccination and SARS-CoV-2 variants. The overall study: Once or twice, 56 days apart, Ad26.COV2.S was delivered intramuscularly.

Sample treatment: 15 to 20 received Ad26.COV2.S at low or high dose, single or two shots; 5 received placebo; per-sample allocation not given. Collection of samples fell on day 63 after the first vaccine or placebo injection. Findings of the study overall: Vaccinees showed greater spike-specific TCR breadth than placebo recipients. Estimates derived from TCR breadth and depth analyses may have underestimated total T cell responses.

The method was immunoSEQ multiplex PCR; TCRdb's version includes in-frame clones alone and lacks a portion of them. This repertoire shows about 390,000 clones, 80% to 90% found once; its top ten account for 3.5%. Germline-derived CDR1 and CDR2 are SGHAT and FQNNGV. Trimming took 6 bases from V and 5 from J, leaving 16 bases between them. The CDR3 has 14 amino acids. Concerning this clone: The antigen is not known.

This specimen consisted of peripheral blood, obtained in a trial of Ad26.COV2.S vaccine versus placebo. The gene calls are TRBV11-2 and TRBJ2-5, with a tentative D call TRBD2 (6 bases). The clonotype comes from a person aged 18 to 65 who received the Ad26.COV2.S COVID-19 vaccine or a placebo. CDR3 nucleotides: TGTGCCAGCAGTAACCTAGCGCGGGGTGAGACCCAGTACTTC. Translating it yields CASSNLARGETQYF.